Presented here are 22 T cell receptor beta chains from one specimen sequenced in a study of Ad26.COV2.S vaccination and SARS-CoV-2 variants. Sequencing was performed with immunoSEQ multiplex PCR; in TCRdb, only in-frame clones are kept and a portion is missing. The table includes hundreds of thousands of clones, roughly nine tenths detected once. This specimen was peripheral blood, taken after recovery from COVID-19. The source of these receptors is a human donor who had recovered from COVID-19.

The rearrangement joins TRBV19 to TRBJ2-1; D is perhaps TRBD1 or TRBD2 (6 bases each). Germline CDR1 is LNHDA and CDR2 is SQIVND (reference sequence). This CDR3 region has 15 residues. V lost 5 bases and J lost 1, with 12 bases in between. The CDR3 here is CASSWGAGSYNEQFF. The CDR3 bases are TGTGCCAGTAGTTGGGGGGCTGGTTCCTACAATGAGCAGTTCTTC.

The chain is built from TRBV19 and TRBJ1-2, with a possible D match to TRBD1 (6 bases). The CDR3 has 15 amino acids. Germline CDR1 LNHDA, CDR2 SQIVND (reference sequence). The V end lost 4 bases, the J end lost 8 bases, and 20 bases lay between the germline ends. CDR3 residues: CASSTLITDSGGYTF. As DNA, the CDR3 is TGTGCCAGTAGTACCCTGATTACGGACAGCGGAGGCTACACCTTC.

The V call is TRBV4-1, the J call TRBJ2-3; 16 bases are a match to TRBD2. From germline, CDR1 is MGHRA and CDR2 YSYEKL. This CDR3 is 20 amino acids long. Germline trimming cut 0 bases from V and 6 bases from J; bases unmatched to any gene: 12. The CDR3 sequence: CASSQDAGTSGGVWVDTQYF. In DNA form, the CDR3 reads TGCGCCAGCAGCCAAGATGCCGGGACTAGCGGGGGGGTGTGGGTGGATACGCAGTATTTT.

This chain connects TRBV9 to TRBJ2-3, with TRBD1 matching 7 bases. V was clipped by 4 bases and J by 2 bases; unmatched bases: 7. Germline values: CDR1 SGDLS, CDR2 YYNGEE. The CDR3 consists of 15 residues. The CDR3 protein is CASSPGTATTDTQYF. The CDR3 DNA reads TGTGCCAGCAGCCCGGGGACAGCTACCACAGATACGCAGTATTTT.

The chain combines TRBV6-5 with TRBJ2-7; tentative D call: TRBD1 (5 bases). The CDR3 spans 13 residues. The V gene's germline CDR1 is MNHEY and CDR2 SVGAGI. The V and J ends lost 0 bases and 9 bases respectively, with 12 bases between them. The CDR3 DNA reads TGTGCCAGCAGTTACTCTATCGACAGCCCGCAGTACTTC. It specifies CASSYSIDSPQYF.

The J gene is TRBJ1-1, the V gene TRBV27; the D gene is possibly TRBD1 (5 bases). Germline V gene lookup returns CDR1 MNHEY and CDR2 SMNVEV (reference sequence). The CDR3 runs 15 residues. Trimming stripped 0 bases from V and 0 bases from J, with 8 bases between. The CDR3 spells CASSLSGGVNTEAFF. The CDR3, as DNA: TGTGCCAGCAGTTTATCGGGGGGGGTGAACACTGAAGCTTTCTTT.

CDR3 nucleotide sequence: TGCGCCAGCAGTGAACGACAGGAGATGAACACTGAAGCTTTCTTT. This translates into CASSERQEMNTEAFF. The chain employs TRBV10-1 and TRBJ1-1, with TRBD1 as a possible D gene (6 bases). The CDR3 has 15 amino acids. Trimming shortened V by 3 bases and J by 0 bases, and 11 bases separated the two germline ends. In germline, CDR1 is WNHNN, CDR2 SYGVQD (reference sequence).

The chain employs TRBV12-3 or TRBV12-4 and TRBJ2-1; 14 bases fit TRBD2. This CDR3 has 13 residues. Trimming removed 6 bases from V and 14 bases from J; junction bases left unmatched: 6. The CDR3 nucleotides are TGTGCCAGCAGCACTCCGGGACTAGCGGGGGAGTTCTTC. As protein: CASSTPGLAGEFF.

The chain carries TRBV2 and TRBJ1-3, with D perhaps matching TRBD1 (6 bases). The CDR3 consists of 18 residues. V was shortened by 4 bases and J by 2 bases, with 21 bases between the two germline ends. CDR1 is SNHLY and CDR2 is FYNNEI in the germline V gene. This CDR3 is CASSVTGTPLVPGNTIYF. DNA of the CDR3: TGTGCCAGCAGTGTAACAGGGACCCCACTCGTTCCTGGAAACACCATATATTTT.

The rearrangement joins TRBV7-9 to TRBJ1-2; D perhaps matches TRBD1 (6 bases). Trimming removed 0 bases at V and 5 bases at J, with 13 bases between. The length of the CDR3 is 15 residues. Per germline, CDR1 SEHNR and CDR2 FQNEAQ (reference sequence). CDR3 in DNA: TGTGCCAGCAGCTTAGCAGGACAGTTGAATTATGGCTACACCTTC. Its translation is CASSLAGQLNYGYTF.

The rearrangement joins TRBV11-2 to TRBJ1-1; D unclear. The CDR3 contains 14 residues. Germline CDR1 reads SGHAT; CDR2 reads FQNNGV. V was pared by 3 bases and J by 3 bases, with 11 bases between. The CDR3 sequence is CASSLPGRDTEAFF. DNA of the CDR3: TGTGCCAGCAGCTTGCCCGGGAGGGACACTGAAGCTTTCTTT.

The chain uses TRBV6-5 and TRBJ2-7, with D possibly TRBD1 on 6 matching bases. The CDR3 runs 15 residues. Germline V CDR1 and CDR2: MNHEY, SVGAGI. V was shortened by 0 bases and J by 3 bases, with 12 bases between the two germline ends. CDR3 amino acids: CASSYSRQAGYEQYF. Here the CDR3 DNA reads TGTGCCAGCAGTTACTCGAGACAGGCGGGCTACGAGCAGTACTTC.

This clone was observed a single time. V is TRBV7-8 and J is TRBJ1-5; TRBD1 matches at 7 bases. The ends lost 2 bases at V and 6 bases at J; junction bases unmatched: 4. CDR3 size: 14 residues. Germline V CDR1 and CDR2: SGHVS, FQNEAQ. CDR3 region: CASSLQQGFQPQHF. In DNA, the CDR3 is TGTGCCAGCAGCTTACAACAGGGGTTTCAGCCCCAGCATTTT.

This chain joins TRBV18 and TRBJ2-5; 10 nucleotides align to TRBD2. Germline trimming cut 4 bases from V and 4 bases from J; bases unmatched to any gene: 3. This CDR3 contains 14 residues. Germline-derived CDR1 and CDR2 are KGHSH and LQKENI. The CDR3, as DNA: TGTGCCAGCTCACGGACTAGCGGTGGAGAGACCCAGTACTTC. Translating it yields CASSRTSGGETQYF.

The rearrangement uses TRBV5-5 and TRBJ1-1; TRBD1 matches 8 bases. V trimming: 4 bases; J trimming: 3 bases; junction bases outside the gene matches: 2. Germline assignment: CDR1 SGHKS and CDR2 YYEKEE (reference sequence). There are 13 residues in the CDR3. The DNA for the CDR3 is TGTGCCAGCAGCACGACAGGGGACACTGAAGCTTTCTTT. It yields the protein CASSTTGDTEAFF.

The chain employs TRBV19 and TRBJ1-1; a possible D gene is TRBD1 (5 bases). V was clipped by 3 bases and J by 7 bases, with 18 bases between them. Germline values: CDR1 LNHDA, CDR2 SQIVND (reference sequence). The CDR3 has 15 residues. CDR3 DNA: TGTGCCAGTAGTATTGAGCAAAAGTGGGACGGTGAAGCTTTCTTT. Its translation is CASSIEQKWDGEAFF.

The V and J genes are TRBV2 and TRBJ2-5; 7 nucleotides match TRBD2. CDR1 is SNHLY, CDR2 FYNNEI, per germline. The junction had 3 bases not matched to a gene; V was cut back by 7 bases and J by 1 base. The CDR3 is 13 residues long. CDR3 nucleotides: TGTGCCAGCAATAAGCGGGGCCAAGAGACCCAGTACTTC. This translates into CASNKRGQETQYF. Filled out from reference TRBV2 and TRBJ2-5, the complete variable domain reads EPEVTQTPSHQVTQMGQEVILRCVPISNHLYFYWYRQILGQKVEFLVSFYNNEISEKSEIFDDQFSVERPDGSNFTLKIRSTKLEDSAMYFCASNKRGQETQYFGPGTRLLVL.

CDR3 DNA sequence: TGTGCCAGTACCCTCCGGGGGGGGGCAGTGGAGACCCAGTACTTC. It specifies CASTLRGGAVETQYF. V usage is TRBV19 and J usage is TRBJ2-5; 8 bases fit TRBD2. The V gene's germline CDR1 is LNHDA and CDR2 SQIVND (reference sequence). The CDR3 covers 15 residues. V was clipped by 7 bases and J by 5 bases; unmatched bases: 12. Complete variable domain (other parts from reference TRBV19 and TRBJ2-5): DGGITQSPKYLFRKEGQNVTLSCEQNLNHDAMYWYRQDPGQGLRLIYYSQIVNDFQKGDIAEGYSVSREKKESFPLTVTSAQKNPTAFYLCASTLRGGAVETQYFGPGTRLLVL.

This clone showed up just once. The chain couples TRBV3-1 (or the pseudogene TRBV3-2) to TRBJ2-3, with D perhaps TRBD1 (5 bases). CDR3 length equals 18 residues. V was clipped by 4 bases and J by 4 bases, with 24 bases between them. Germline V CDR1 and CDR2: LGHDT, YNNKEL (reference sequence). The CDR3 is CASSPVNHLGQPPDTQYF. The DNA of the CDR3 is TGTGCCAGCAGCCCAGTAAATCATCTCGGACAACCCCCAGATACGCAGTATTTT.

The chain recombines TRBV13 with TRBJ1-1, with D perhaps matching TRBD1 (5 bases). V was clipped by 5 bases and J by 0 bases, with 13 bases between them. CDR1 and CDR2 (germline): PRHDT, FYEKMQ (reference sequence). The CDR3 has 15 residues. The CDR3 DNA is TGTGCCAGCAGCGACTTCGGGACTGTGAACACTGAAGCTTTCTTT. Translated, it gives CASSDFGTVNTEAFF.

The chain carries TRBV6-1 and TRBJ1-5, with D tentatively TRBD1 (5 bases). Deletions cut 0 bases from V and 4 bases from J, with 10 bases between. CDR3 length: 15 amino acids. CDR1 and CDR2 from the germline V gene are MNHNS and SASEGT. CDR3 bases: TGTGCCAGCAGTGAAGCGAGGGGCGGGAATCAGCCCCAGCATTTT. Residues: CASSEARGGNQPQHF.

The chain links TRBV20-1 to TRBJ2-7; D is possibly TRBD1 (6 bases). The V and J ends lost 6 bases and 6 bases respectively, with 12 bases between them. Germline V lookup: CDR1 DFQATT, CDR2 SNEGSKA (reference sequence). The CDR3 totals 11 residues. CDR3 loop: CSAKQGSEQYF. Here the CDR3 DNA reads TGCAGTGCCAAACAGGGCTCCGAGCAGTACTTC.